The clone carrying this T cell receptor (beta chain) was recorded once. The antigen is not known. The data stem from a study of blood T cells in healthy people across ages. The study, taken as a whole, reports: The study lacked donor CMV status, which possibly confounded expanded clonotype changes. Diversity was higher, and naive CD4+ cells more numerous, in long-lived donors than in aged donors.

Isolated PBMCs totaled at least 7 million in each sample. Together with a sample-barcoded 5' primer, a J-beta primer mix was included in a second PCR lasting roughly 6 to 12 cycles. Sequencing yielded, for each sample, at least 3 million paired-end reads carrying CDR3. TCRdb used MiXCR to reprocess the 5' RACE reads, holding one entry per CDR3 protein. The sample has 850,000 to 1,300,000 distinct CDR3 sequences; 40% to 50% are singletons. The germline V gene encodes CDR1 SGHAT and CDR2 FQNNGV. The CDR3 length is 18 residues. V was pared by 0 bases and J by 3 bases, with 17 bases between. Source material: blood. This TCR was recovered from a woman between 55 and 75 years old in good health. The rearrangement joins TRBV11-2 to TRBJ1-4; D uncertain. This CDR3 is CASSLEKGVPAANEKLFF. CDR3 DNA: TGTGCCAGCAGCTTAGAGAAGGGTGTTCCGGCCGCTAATGAAAAACTGTTTTTT.